This is a list of T cell receptor beta chains from one sample in a study of T cells in Graves' hyperthyroidism and ophthalmopathy. TCRdb called the multiplex PCR reads again in MiXCR, with one record for every CDR3 protein. The data show about 98,000 distinct CDR3 sequences, around 37% seen once. Input material: peripheral blood or thyroid tissue (not recorded which). These receptors were collected from a woman aged 30 to 39 with Graves' hyperthyroidism. Both conserved end residues are part of each CDR3. D genes are given only for firm matches. Clone size is stated in some rows and not others, as once, few, many or a class when expanded.

clone_size	d_call	v_call	j_call	cdr3_aa	cdr3_nt
many	NA	TRBV4-1	TRBJ1-2	CASSQEVRYGYTF	TGCGCCAGCAGCCAGGAGGTGCGCTATGGCTACACCTTC
NA	NA	TRBV15	TRBJ1-1	CATSSYWGGMNTEAFF	TGTGCCACCAGCAGTTATTGGGGCGGGATGAACACTGAAGCTTTCTTT
NA	TRBD1	TRBV15	TRBJ1-2	CATGVGDRLYGYTF	TGTGCCACCGGAGTGGGGGACAGGCTCTATGGCTACACCTTC
many	NA	TRBV7-6	TRBJ2-7	CASSGEWPSYEQYF	TGTGCCAGCAGCGGGGAGTGGCCCTCCTACGAGCAGTACTTC
NA	TRBD2	TRBV20-1	TRBJ2-5	CSARVAGGPKTQYF	TGCAGTGCTAGGGTAGCGGGAGGGCCCAAGACCCAGTACTTC
few	NA	TRBV2	TRBJ2-7	CASRTGLGPEQYF	TGTGCCAGCAGGACGGGACTCGGGCCAGAGCAGTACTTC
many	NA	TRBV10-3	TRBJ1-5	CAISESDQPQHF	TGTGCCATCAGTGAAAGTGATCAGCCCCAGCATTTT
NA	NA	TRBV6-1	TRBJ2-5	CASSKNTLTKTQYF	TGTGCCAGCAGCAAAAACACATTGACCAAGACCCAGTACTTC
many	NA	TRBV20-1	TRBJ1-1	CSASGGTNTEAFF	TGCAGTGCTTCGGGGGGAACGAACACTGAAGCTTTCTTT
many	NA	TRBV7-9	TRBJ1-2	CASSSIGHRANYGYTF	TGTGCCAGCAGCTCAATCGGCCACCGAGCTAACTATGGCTACACCTTC